The rows below give T cell receptor beta chains drawn from one sample of a study of blood T cell repertoires in COVID-19. The repertoire was sequenced with immunoSEQ multiplex PCR; TCRdb's copy has only in-frame clones and lacks some. The sample lists 450,000 to 500,000 clones; approximately 85% were seen once. The specimen sequenced was peripheral blood. Receptors originate from a human donor in a cohort sampled during active COVID-19. Each CDR3 is given with its conserved first and last residue. Fields, in order: clone size, J gene, D gene, V gene, CDR3 DNA, CDR3 protein. The D gene is left open where the match is weak. The listing skips clone size in some rows; elsewhere it reads once, few, many or a size class.

size: NA
J: TRBJ1-2
D: NA
V: TRBV3-1/TRBV3-2
DNA: TGTGCCAGCAGCCAAGGTTGGCCTTTTGGCTACACCTTC
CDR3: CASSQGWPFGYTF

size: NA
J: TRBJ2-1
D: NA
V: TRBV7-9
DNA: TGTGCCAGCAGCTTAGTTGGCGGGTCCTACAATGAGCAGTTCTTC
CDR3: CASSLVGGSYNEQFF

size: NA
J: TRBJ2-3
D: TRBD1
V: TRBV19
DNA: TGTGCCAGTAGTATCGGACAGGGGAACGCAGATACGCAGTATTTT
CDR3: CASSIGQGNADTQYF

size: NA
J: TRBJ2-5
D: TRBD2
V: TRBV4-2
DNA: TGTGCCAGCAGCCCTACTCGAGGACTAGCGGGAGGGACCGCAGAGACCCAGTACTTC
CDR3: CASSPTRGLAGGTAETQYF

size: NA
J: TRBJ2-5
D: NA
V: TRBV6-6
DNA: TGTGCCAGCAGTTACGGCAGGAAACAAGAGACCCAGTACTTC
CDR3: CASSYGRKQETQYF

size: NA
J: TRBJ2-1
D: TRBD1
V: TRBV18
DNA: TGTGCCAGCTCCACCGCCCAGACAGGGAACAATGAGCAGTTCTTC
CDR3: CASSTAQTGNNEQFF

size: NA
J: TRBJ2-7
D: TRBD1
V: TRBV4-1
DNA: TGCGCCAGCAGCCGCAATACAGGGGACGCCTACGAGCAGTACTTC
CDR3: CASSRNTGDAYEQYF

size: NA
J: TRBJ1-2
D: TRBD1
V: TRBV19
DNA: TGTGCCAGTAGTCAAACGCGGGACAGCAGCTATGGCTACACCTTC
CDR3: CASSQTRDSSYGYTF

size: once
J: TRBJ2-7
D: TRBD2
V: TRBV7-3
DNA: TGTGCCAGCAGCTTAACACGGGGGGGTATGCAGTACTTC
CDR3: CASSLTRGGMQYF

size: NA
J: TRBJ2-7
D: NA
V: TRBV28
DNA: TGTGCCAGCAGTTTCTTGCGCCCAAGCTCCTACGAGCAGTACTTC
CDR3: CASSFLRPSSYEQYF

size: once
J: TRBJ2-3
D: TRBD2
V: TRBV18
DNA: TGTGCCAGCTCACCACTAGCGGGGAGCACAGATACGCAGTATTTT
CDR3: CASSPLAGSTDTQYF

size: NA
J: TRBJ1-2
D: NA
V: TRBV3-1/TRBV3-2
DNA: TGTGCCAGCAGCCAAGATCACACCTATGGCTACACCTTC
CDR3: CASSQDHTYGYTF

size: NA
J: TRBJ2-1
D: TRBD2
V: TRBV6-4
DNA: TGTGCCAGCAGTGACACGGCTAGCGGGAGTCATGAGCAGTTCTTC
CDR3: CASSDTASGSHEQFF

size: NA
J: TRBJ1-1
D: NA
V: TRBV6-1
DNA: TGTGCCAGCAGTGATTACCAAGACAGGAAGAACACTGAAGCTTTCTTT
CDR3: CASSDYQDRKNTEAFF

size: NA
J: TRBJ2-5
D: TRBD2
V: TRBV5-4
DNA: TGTGCCAGCAGCCGTTCTAGCGGACCCCAAGAGACCCAGTACTTC
CDR3: CASSRSSGPQETQYF

size: NA
J: TRBJ1-2
D: NA
V: TRBV30
DNA: TGTGCCTGGAGTCTCGGCAGGGACTATGGCTACACCTTC
CDR3: CAWSLGRDYGYTF

size: NA
J: TRBJ1-2
D: NA
V: TRBV6-1
DNA: TGTGCCAGCAGTGAACCCCAGGTCTCAAACTATGGCTACACCTTC
CDR3: CASSEPQVSNYGYTF

size: few
J: TRBJ2-2
D: TRBD2
V: TRBV24-1
DNA: TGTGCCACCAGTGATGGGGACTACCTAAACACCGGGGAGCTGTTTTTT
CDR3: CATSDGDYLNTGELFF

size: NA
J: TRBJ2-7
D: TRBD1
V: TRBV27
DNA: TGTGCCTCCAGGGACAGGGGGCCCTACGAGCAGTACTTC
CDR3: CASRDRGPYEQYF

size: NA
J: TRBJ2-4
D: TRBD1
V: TRBV6-2/TRBV6-3
DNA: TGTGCCAGCAGCCCCGGGACAGACAAGACGGGCAAAAACATTCAGTACTTC
CDR3: CASSPGTDKTGKNIQYF

size: once
J: TRBJ2-7
D: TRBD2
V: TRBV7-2
DNA: TGTGCCAGCAGCTTAGGGCCGGGGACTAGTTCCTACGAGCAGTACTTC
CDR3: CASSLGPGTSSYEQYF

size: NA
J: TRBJ1-3
D: NA
V: TRBV18
DNA: TGTGCCAGCTCACCACCCGTGGGAAACACCATATATTTT
CDR3: CASSPPVGNTIYF

size: NA
J: TRBJ2-1
D: TRBD1
V: TRBV25-1
DNA: TGTGCCAGCCCACCCGTGGGACAGGGGGCTAGTGATGAGCAGTTCTTC
CDR3: CASPPVGQGASDEQFF

size: NA
J: TRBJ2-7
D: TRBD2
V: TRBV24-1
DNA: TGTGCCACCAGTCCCGAACAGCGGACTAGCGGATACGAGCAGTACTTC
CDR3: CATSPEQRTSGYEQYF

size: once
J: TRBJ1-6
D: NA
V: TRBV24-1
DNA: TGTGCCACCAGTGACCCCCAGGGTCCTCGCCATAATTCACCCCTCCACTTT
CDR3: CATSDPQGPRHNSPLHF

size: NA
J: TRBJ2-5
D: TRBD1
V: TRBV9
DNA: TGTGCCAGCCCGACAGGGTCATGGGAGACCCAGTACTTC
CDR3: CASPTGSWETQYF

size: NA
J: TRBJ2-7
D: NA
V: TRBV3-1/TRBV3-2
DNA: TGTGCCAGCAGCCATCGTACAGGGAGTGGGGCCTACGAGCAGTACTTC
CDR3: CASSHRTGSGAYEQYF

size: NA
J: TRBJ1-3
D: NA
V: TRBV9
DNA: TGTGCCAGCAGCGTAGATGGCAGGGAAGGTGGAAACACCATATATTTT
CDR3: CASSVDGREGGNTIYF

size: NA
J: TRBJ1-6
D: TRBD1
V: TRBV6-5
DNA: TGTGCCAGCAGTTATCGGACAGGGCGAACAAATTCACCCCTCCACTTT
CDR3: CASSYRTGRTNSPLHF

size: few
J: TRBJ1-6
D: NA
V: TRBV27
DNA: TGTGCCAGCAGCCCCTTTGCGTTAATGGATTCACCCCTCCACTTT
CDR3: CASSPFALMDSPLHF

size: once
J: TRBJ2-7
D: TRBD1
V: TRBV7-2
DNA: TGTGCCAGCAGCCTCACGCCAGGGGGCGTATTCAACGAGCAGTACTTC
CDR3: CASSLTPGGVFNEQYF

size: NA
J: TRBJ1-5
D: TRBD1
V: TRBV30
DNA: TGTGCCTCTTCCGACAGGGAATTCGATCAGCCCCAGCATTTT
CDR3: CASSDREFDQPQHF

size: NA
J: TRBJ2-3
D: NA
V: TRBV18
DNA: TGTGCCAGCTCACCACCAGCGTTCAGCACAGATACGCAGTATTTT
CDR3: CASSPPAFSTDTQYF

size: NA
J: TRBJ2-1
D: TRBD2
V: TRBV28
DNA: TGTGCCAGCAGTTTAGAACTAGCGGGAGGGCAGGGTGAGCAGTTCTTC
CDR3: CASSLELAGGQGEQFF

size: NA
J: TRBJ1-2
D: NA
V: TRBV19
DNA: TGTGCCAGTCTTCCGGGGGGGAGAAACTATGGCTACACCTTC
CDR3: CASLPGGRNYGYTF

size: NA
J: TRBJ1-1
D: TRBD1
V: TRBV30
DNA: TGTGCCTGGAGATCCGGACAGGGGGGCGTTTGGACTGAAGCTTTCTTT
CDR3: CAWRSGQGGVWTEAFF

size: NA
J: TRBJ1-5
D: TRBD1
V: TRBV19
DNA: TGTGCCAGTAGTAGATCCGGACAGGGAAATCAGCCCCAGCATTTT
CDR3: CASSRSGQGNQPQHF

size: NA
J: TRBJ1-3
D: TRBD1
V: TRBV18
DNA: TGTGCCAGCTCACCGGACAGGCTGGGAGGATCTGGAAACACCATATATTTT
CDR3: CASSPDRLGGSGNTIYF

size: NA
J: TRBJ2-2
D: NA
V: TRBV2
DNA: TGTGCCAGCAGTGATGGCAGGGTTCGCGACACCGGGGAGCTGTTTTTT
CDR3: CASSDGRVRDTGELFF

size: NA
J: TRBJ2-1
D: TRBD1
V: TRBV19
DNA: TGTGCCAGTAGTCCCGGGACAGGGTCGACTAGTGTGAATGAGCAGTTCTTC
CDR3: CASSPGTGSTSVNEQFF

size: NA
J: TRBJ2-5
D: TRBD1
V: TRBV5-1
DNA: TGCGCCAGCAGGGATGGACAGGGTCGGCAAGAGACCCAGTACTTC
CDR3: CASRDGQGRQETQYF

size: NA
J: TRBJ2-2
D: TRBD2
V: TRBV2
DNA: TGTGCCAGCAGTGGGGCTAGCGGAACCGGGGAGCTGTTTTTT
CDR3: CASSGASGTGELFF

size: few
J: TRBJ2-7
D: NA
V: TRBV19
DNA: TGTGCCAGTAGTTTACAGGGCGGCCGATTATACGAGCAGTACTTC
CDR3: CASSLQGGRLYEQYF